This T cell receptor beta chain was captured in a study of cytomegalovirus exposure and HLA in healthy donors. Worth noting for this clone: Its antigen is not identified.

With 60 Vbeta and 13 Jbeta primers, the PCR was carried out. Clones were read by immunoSEQ multiplex PCR, and TCRdb kept only the in-frame ones, dropping some. The data contain about 190,000 clones, roughly 73% of them singletons. Whole-study results and caveats: Presence/absence analyses took donor sequencing depth as roughly uniform.

The germline gives CDR1 SGHNT, CDR2 YYREEE (reference sequence). The CDR3 sequence is 17 residues long. The V segment lost 4 bases and the J segment 2 bases; nucleotides outside the gene matches: 9. The sequence derives from a woman aged 30 to 39 in good health and CMV-seropositive. The chain employs TRBV5-4 and TRBJ2-1, with 10 positions matching TRBD2. The sequencing input was PBMCs. CDR3 nucleotide sequence: TGTGCCAGCAGCACACGACCGGGACTAGCGACCTACAATGAGCAGTTCTTC. Amino acids: CASSTRPGLATYNEQFF. The entire variable domain, with the rest obtained from reference TRBV5-4 and TRBJ2-1, is as follows: ETGVTQSPTHLIKTRGQQVTLRCSSQSGHNTVSWYQQALGQGPQFIFQYYREEENGRGNFPPRFSGLQFPNYSSELNVNALELDDSALYLCASSTRPGLATYNEQFFGPGTRLTVL.